The source of this TCR beta chain is a study of early T cells in non-severe SARS-CoV-2 infection. Study context: Unpaired chains resulted from sequencing bulk RNA of unsorted whole blood. Findings of the study overall: Private and CD4 specificities were missed by VDJdb matching, which favored anti-spike CD8 responses.

Relative to its sample, this clonotype is medium-sized. Its specificity is unknown. V gave up 3 bases and J gave up 0 bases, with 5 bases separating them. The germline V gene encodes CDR1 SGHTA and CDR2 FQGTGA. This CDR3 is built from 13 residues. Individual cDNA molecules were tagged with unique molecular identifiers. TCRdb analysed the 5' RACE reads with MiXCR anew, one entry per CDR3 protein. The sample gives 62,000 or so distinct CDR3 sequences, 7% to 10% of which show up once; about an eighth is in the top ten. Sequencing used whole blood, obtained at baseline. The chain carries TRBV7-3 and TRBJ1-1; D gene unclear. The TCR sequence derives from an adult who was a healthcare worker with PCR-confirmed SARS-CoV-2 infection or an uninfected control (not recorded which). CDR3 nucleotide sequence: TGTGCCAGCAGCTTCTCTATGAACACTGAAGCTTTCTTT. Its protein product is CASSFSMNTEAFF.